Sequencing of this TCR beta chain was carried out in a study of T cell repertoires in cytomegalovirus infection. About the study: Epitope selection comprised recently identified HLA-C-restricted CMV epitopes and well-studied HLA-B-restricted CMV epitopes.

V dropped 2 bases and J dropped 6 bases, with 10 bases sitting between them. The CDR3 has 13 amino acids. CDR1 is MNHNY and CDR2 is SVGAGI in the germline V gene (reference sequence). Study conclusions and caveats: Clonotypes of TCR beta that were HLA-C-restricted and CMV-specific dominated the ex vivo response. Cumulative public TCR beta family frequency identified carriers of CMV plus the relevant HLA.

A single count supports this clonotype. The antigen is not known. TCRdb independently ran MiXCR on the reads; one entry per CDR3 protein. Of roughly 180,000 distinct CDR3 sequences detected, 20% to 25% appear once; the ten largest clones hold under 30%. This chain connects TRBV6-6 to TRBJ1-2; TRBD1 is a possible D gene (5 bases). Sequenced material: CD8+ T cells from cultured PBMCs, taken from culture after CMV antigen stimulation. The TCR sequence derives from a human donor in good health (CMV status not recorded). Some clones in this sample may be carry-over from other donors' samples. The CDR3 spells CASSYGGADGYTF. For the CDR3, the DNA is TGTGCCAGCAGTTACGGCGGGGCGGATGGCTACACCTTC.